One and the same sample provided the 17 T cell receptor beta chains below, sequenced in a study of cytomegalovirus exposure and HLA in healthy donors. In the PCR, 60 Vbeta and 13 Jbeta primers were used. Only in-frame clones appear in the TCRdb table, and some are missing; sequencing was by immunoSEQ multiplex PCR. The data hold some 87,000 clones, with 77% observed a single time. The sample was PBMCs. All receptors come from a middle-aged man in good health and CMV-seropositive.

This rearrangement joins TRBV19 to TRBJ2-7; TRBD2 matches at 13 bases. V lost 6 bases to trimming and J lost 3 bases; unmatched junction nucleotides: 8. In germline, CDR1 is LNHDA, CDR2 SQIVND (reference sequence). The CDR3 is made up of 16 amino acids. CDR3 in amino acids: CASSQGLAGADYEQYF. The CDR3 DNA is TGTGCCAGTAGCCAAGGACTAGCGGGGGCCGACTACGAGCAGTACTTC.

Concerning this clone itself: At the DNA level, this CDR3 is encoded by other sequences in the same sample as well. The chain employs TRBV7-2 and TRBJ1-2; 10 bases map to TRBD1. The CDR3 has 14 amino acids. Germline CDR1 and CDR2: SGHTA and FQGNSA. V lost 5 bases, J lost 14 bases, and 14 bases stayed unmatched. CDR3 amino acids: CASSPGDRGQGTTF. The DNA of the CDR3 is TGTGCCAGCAGCCCAGGGGACAGGGGACAGGGGACTACCTTC.

The chain uses TRBV7-3 and TRBJ1-2; 8 bases fit TRBD1. V trimming: 6 bases; J trimming: 6 bases; junction bases outside the gene matches: 6. The germline CDR1 and CDR2 sequences are SGHTA and FQGTGA. There are 13 residues in the CDR3. CDR3 in amino acids: CASSLDRDDGYTF. CDR3 DNA: TGTGCCAGCAGTTTGGACAGGGATGATGGCTACACCTTC.

The chain links TRBV5-1 to TRBJ2-3; 7 nucleotides align to TRBD1. Looked up from germline, CDR1 is SGHRS and CDR2 is YFSETQ. The CDR3 has 15 residues. The trim removed 0 bases at V and 2 bases at J, leaving 3 bases unmatched. The CDR3 region is CASSLGQGFTDTQYF. The CDR3 DNA reads as TGCGCCAGCAGCTTGGGACAGGGTTTCACAGATACGCAGTATTTT.

This chain joins TRBV19 and TRBJ2-7; D possibly corresponds to TRBD2 (5 bases). This CDR3 is 16 amino acids long. In germline, CDR1 is LNHDA, CDR2 SQIVND (reference sequence). Between the trimmed V and J ends, which lost 4 bases and 0 bases, there was a span of 16 bases. CDR3 in amino acids: CASSSPSGPSSYEQYF. The CDR3 DNA is TGTGCCAGTAGTAGCCCCAGCGGCCCCAGCTCCTACGAGCAGTACTTC.

The chain has TRBV5-5 and TRBJ2-3, with 9 bases identical to TRBD2. The ends lost 5 bases at V and 8 bases at J; junction bases unmatched: 12. The germline V gene encodes CDR1 SGHKS and CDR2 YYEKEE (reference sequence). CDR3 length: 15 residues. Written as DNA, the CDR3 is TGTGCCAGCAGTCTTATAGCGGGGGAATTCGGTACGCAGTATTTT. Translated, it gives CASSLIAGEFGTQYF. Looking up the rest from reference TRBV5-5 and TRBJ2-3 gives the full variable domain: DAGVTQSPTHLIKTRGQQVTLRCSPISGHKSVSWYQQVLGQGPQFIFQYYEKEERGRGNFPDRFSARQFPNYSSELNVNALLLGDSALYLCASSLIAGEFGTQYFGPGTRLTVL.

The genes are TRBV19 and TRBJ2-5, with D perhaps matching TRBD1 (6 bases). Germline V gene sequence: CDR1 LNHDA, CDR2 SQIVND (reference sequence). The CDR3 runs 17 residues. Trimming left V 0 bases short and J 0 bases short, with 14 bases between. The CDR3 bases are TGTGCCAGTAGTATAGATCTGCATAGGACAGACCAAGAGACCCAGTACTTC. Protein product: CASSIDLHRTDQETQYF. Full variable domain (rest looked up from reference TRBV19 and TRBJ2-5): DGGITQSPKYLFRKEGQNVTLSCEQNLNHDAMYWYRQDPGQGLRLIYYSQIVNDFQKGDIAEGYSVSREKKESFPLTVTSAQKNPTAFYLCASSIDLHRTDQETQYFGPGTRLLVL.

This rearrangement joins TRBV7-2 to TRBJ1-4, with D uncertain. Germline V gene data show CDR1 as SGHTA and CDR2 as FQGNSA. The CDR3 is 14 residues long. Trimming shortened V by 5 bases and J by 5 bases, and 12 bases separated the two germline ends. The CDR3 sequence: CASSPGLINEKLFF. The CDR3 DNA reads TGTGCCAGCAGCCCTGGACTCATCAATGAAAAACTGTTTTTT. The variable domain in full, with the rest retrieved from reference TRBV7-2 and TRBJ1-4, is GAGVSQSPSNKVTEKGKDVELRCDPISGHTALYWYRQSLGQGLEFLIYFQGNSAPDKSGLPSDRFSAERTGGSVSTLTIQRTQQEDSAVYLCASSPGLINEKLFFGSGTQLSVL.

The V and J genes are TRBV5-1 and TRBJ1-6, with 8 nucleotides matching TRBD1. CDR3 length equals 14 residues. Unmatched junction bases numbered 10, after V lost 7 bases and J lost 10 bases. CDR1 and CDR2 (germline): SGHRS, YFSETQ. The CDR3 DNA reads as TGCGCCAGCGGCAAGGGACAGGATTTATCACCCCTCCACTTT. Translation gives CASGKGQDLSPLHF.

This clone was found a few times. The chain employs TRBV7-9 and TRBJ2-1, with TRBD1 identical over 8 bases. Germline loops: CDR1 SEHNR, CDR2 FQNEAQ (reference sequence). The CDR3 loop spans 16 amino acids. Trimming took 2 bases from V and 5 from J; bases not matched to a gene: 8. DNA of the CDR3: TGTGCCAGCAGCTTACTCCTCGGACAGGGAAACAATGAGCAGTTCTTC. This gives the protein CASSLLLGQGNNEQFF.

The gene calls are TRBV7-2 and TRBJ2-3, with D possibly matching TRBD2 (5 bases). Trimming cost V 3 bases and J 2 bases, with 15 bases left between them. Germline V gene data show CDR1 as SGHTA and CDR2 as FQGNSA. The CDR3 is 16 amino acids. The chain's CDR3 is CASSFDRSGFTDTQYF. CDR3 DNA: TGTGCCAGCAGCTTTGATAGAAGCGGCTTCACAGATACGCAGTATTTT. Complete variable domain (other parts from reference TRBV7-2 and TRBJ2-3): GAGVSQSPSNKVTEKGKDVELRCDPISGHTALYWYRQSLGQGLEFLIYFQGNSAPDKSGLPSDRFSAERTGGSVSTLTIQRTQQEDSAVYLCASSFDRSGFTDTQYFGPGTRLTVL.

This sequence joins TRBV18 and TRBJ2-6; maybe TRBD1 (5 bases). Trimming stripped 2 bases from V and 2 bases from J, with 13 bases between. CDR3 length: 17 amino acids. Per the germline V gene, CDR1 is KGHSH and CDR2 is LQKENI. CDR3 bases: TGTGCCAGCTCACCAGGAACAGGAACTCCTGGGGCCAACGTCCTGACTTTC. Translation gives CASSPGTGTPGANVLTF.

This clone was detected only once. V is TRBV11-1 and J is TRBJ1-1; unclear D gene. CDR1 is SGHAT, CDR2 FQDESV, per germline (reference sequence). This CDR3 has 13 amino acids. V dropped 3 bases and J dropped 5 bases, with 10 bases sitting between them. This chain's CDR3 is CASSLPTGTEAFF. CDR3 sequence (DNA): TGTGCCAGCAGCTTGCCAACGGGAACTGAAGCTTTCTTT.

This clone has only one observation. V gene TRBV5-1 combines with J gene TRBJ2-7, with 11 bases matching TRBD2. J gave up 0 bases and V 4 bases, and 6 bases lay outside the gene matches. This CDR3 is 16 amino acids long. Looked up from germline, CDR1 is SGHRS and CDR2 is YFSETQ. The CDR3: CASSEQLAGASYEQYF. The CDR3 bases are TGCGCCAGCAGCGAACAACTAGCGGGGGCCTCCTACGAGCAGTACTTC.

This chain connects TRBV30 to TRBJ1-6; D not certain. The CDR3 totals 14 residues. Germline V gives CDR1 GTSNPN, CDR2 SVGIG (reference sequence). Trimming stripped 4 bases from V and 6 bases from J, with 13 bases between. CDR3 protein: CAWTEGQPNSPLHF. CDR3 sequence (DNA): TGTGCCTGGACTGAGGGCCAGCCTAATTCACCCCTCCACTTT.

V is TRBV4-1 and J is TRBJ1-3, with 7 bases that match TRBD1. Looked up from germline, CDR1 is MGHRA and CDR2 is YSYEKL. J was trimmed by 2 bases and V by 4 bases; bases with no gene match: 5. The CDR3 has 15 residues. The CDR3 region has the DNA TGCGCCAGCAGCCCTTCAGGGACAGCTGGAAACACCATATATTTT. This encodes CASSPSGTAGNTIYF.

V gene TRBV10-1 combines with J gene TRBJ1-6; possibly TRBD1 for D (5 bases). The V end lost 7 bases, the J end lost 7 bases, and 23 bases lay between the germline ends. The CDR3 is 17 residues long. Looked up from germline, CDR1 is WNHNN and CDR2 is SYGVQD (reference sequence). The CDR3 coding sequence is TGCGCCAGCACCACGACGAGGCAGGGCTGTATGAATTCACCCCTCCACTTT. It codes for CASTTTRQGCMNSPLHF.